This entry concerns a single TCR beta chain. Its specificity is unknown. V lost 2 bases and J 5 bases, leaving 7 bases between the germline ends. Germline V gives CDR1 SGHRS, CDR2 YFSETQ. The CDR3 contains 12 residues. Expressed TCRB transcripts were sequenced, since all the RNA that had been isolated was reverse transcribed. Method: immunoSEQ multiplex PCR; TCRdb's copy keeps in-frame clones and lacks some. Here the sample spans 250,000 or so clones, about 71% being singletons. This record comes from a study of beta chain features in type 1 diabetes. Overall study: No age, gender or cell yield differences were seen between patients and healthy donors.

Study findings and constraints: Patients with Type 1 diabetes showed moderately but significantly shorter TCRB CDR3s in all four CD4+ subsets.

V usage is TRBV5-1 and J usage is TRBJ2-5; no clear D gene. Sequencing used naive CD4+ T cells from blood. The receptor's source is a man under 40 in good health. The chain's CDR3 is CASSFDWETQYF. DNA of the CDR3: TGCGCCAGCAGCTTCGATTGGGAGACCCAGTACTTC.